The 12 T cell receptor beta chains presented below share a single source sample, sequenced in a study of vaccination effects on CD4 cells after COVID-19. For these TCRs, the target antigens are not known. Researchers isolated CD4+ T cells once 9 to 11 days of culture had elapsed. Participants received two doses of either the BNT162b2 or mRNA-1273 vaccine. Libraries were prepared by immunoSEQ multiplex PCR; TCRdb keeps only in-frame clonotypes and omits some of them. The data hold about 39,000 clones, with 65% to 75% observed a single time. This material consisted of CD4+ T cells from PBMCs cultured without peptide, taken after COVID-19 vaccination. The receptor source for this set is a human donor who received a COVID-19 vaccine.

J is TRBJ1-5 and V is TRBV10-3; D is possibly TRBD1 (6 bases). The CDR3 runs to 14 residues. Trimming left V 10 bases short and J 4 bases short, with 17 bases between. Germline lookup yields CDR1 ENHRY and CDR2 SYGVKD. The CDR3 sequence is CATGTLEGNQPQHF. In nucleotides, the CDR3 is TGTGCCACTGGGACACTCGAGGGTAATCAGCCCCAGCATTTT.

As DNA, the CDR3 is TGTGCCAGCAGCAAAGGGTGGGTACCTACCAGGGAGCAGTACTTC. Encoded protein: CASSKGWVPTREQYF. The rearrangement uses TRBV21-1 and TRBJ2-7; the tabulated D call, TRBD1, remains unverified against the DNA. TRBV21-1 corresponds to a pseudogene. The CDR3 is 15 residues long.

The chain links TRBV2 to TRBJ1-5; no firm D call. Trimming removed 7 bases from V and 1 base from J, with 11 bases in between. This CDR3 contains 14 residues. In germline, CDR1 is SNHLY, CDR2 FYNNEI. CDR3 protein: CASNKGMSNQPQHF. CDR3 nucleotide sequence: TGTGCCAGCAATAAGGGTATGAGCAATCAGCCCCAGCATTTT.

This chain joins TRBV5-1 and TRBJ1-5; no clear D. Germline CDR1 reads SGHRS; CDR2 reads YFSETQ. CDR3 length: 13 amino acids. The germline V and J ends were trimmed by 6 bases and 5 bases, with 12 bases remaining between them. The DNA of the CDR3 is TGCGCCAGCACGCGCCTGGAAGATCAGCCCCAGCATTTT. Residues: CASTRLEDQPQHF.

The DNA for the CDR3 is TGTGCCAGCAGCCAAGCCCTCCTAGCGGGAGACTCCTACGAGCAGTACTTC. This translates into CASSQALLAGDSYEQYF. This rearrangement joins TRBV4-2 to TRBJ2-7, with TRBD2 matching 10 bases. The germline CDR1 and CDR2 sequences are LGHNA and YNFKEQ. The CDR3 runs to 17 residues. J lost 0 bases, V lost 1 base, and 6 bases had no gene match.

V is TRBV11-2 and J is TRBJ2-7, with 9 bases matching TRBD1. Germline V gives CDR1 SGHAT, CDR2 FQNNGV. The CDR3 totals 15 residues. V shed 3 bases, J shed 3 bases, and the junction held 6 bases outside the gene matches. Here the CDR3 reads CASSFQPGQGYEQYF. CDR3 coding DNA: TGTGCCAGCAGCTTCCAACCGGGACAGGGCTACGAGCAGTACTTC.

This chain links TRBV27 with TRBJ2-7; the D is unclear. From germline, CDR1 is MNHEY and CDR2 SMNVEV (reference sequence). There are 14 residues in the CDR3. Trimming removed 6 bases from V and 0 bases from J, with 12 bases in between. The CDR3: CASRGLLGSYEQYF. CDR3 coding DNA: TGTGCCAGCAGAGGGCTTCTAGGCTCCTACGAGCAGTACTTC.

The chain links TRBV7-9 to TRBJ1-5, with D uncertain. Germline loops: CDR1 SEHNR, CDR2 FQNEAQ (reference sequence). The length of the CDR3 is 12 residues. Trimming shortened V by 1 base and J by 4 bases, and 2 bases separated the two germline ends. This CDR3 reads CASSLGNQPQHF. CDR3 in DNA: TGTGCCAGCAGCTTAGGAAATCAGCCCCAGCATTTT.

This clone was observed a handful of times. This chain uses TRBV4-1 with TRBJ1-6; 8 bases align to TRBD1. This CDR3 is built from 20 residues. The germline V gene has CDR1 MGHRA and CDR2 YSYEKL. Losses at the gene ends were 1 base for V and 0 bases for J; bases not matched to a gene: 11. The DNA of the CDR3 is TGCGCCAGCAGCCAAGGGGGTGCCTCGACAGGGGCCTCCTATAATTCACCCCTCCACTTT. This encodes CASSQGGASTGASYNSPLHF.

V gene TRBV9 combines with J gene TRBJ1-3, with D unclear. The germline CDR1 and CDR2 sequences are SGDLS and YYNGEE. The length of the CDR3 is 15 residues. V lost 6 bases, J lost 0 bases, and 13 bases lay in between. Here the CDR3 reads CASTREGYSGNTIYF. The CDR3 coding sequence is TGTGCCAGCACCCGGGAAGGATACTCTGGAAACACCATATATTTT.

The chain is built from TRBV5-1 and TRBJ2-7; D assignment may be TRBD1 or TRBD2 (7 bases each). Germline values: CDR1 SGHRS, CDR2 YFSETQ. V lost 3 bases to trimming and J lost 4 bases, with 14 bases between them. There are 14 residues in the CDR3. The CDR3 spells CASSSIRGGYEQYF. The DNA for the CDR3 is TGCGCCAGCAGCTCAATCAGGGGGGGGTACGAGCAGTACTTC.

This clone has just a few counts. The chain combines TRBV5-4 with TRBJ2-7; 10 bases are shared with TRBD1. Germline V gene data show CDR1 as SGHNT and CDR2 as YYREEE (reference sequence). The CDR3 covers 15 residues. After removal of 0 bases from V and 4 bases from J, the junction contained 4 bases not matched to a gene. The CDR3 DNA reads TGTGCCAGCAGCTTGGGACAGGGGGCGCATTACGAGCAGTACTTC. This sequence encodes CASSLGQGAHYEQYF.